The rows below give T cell receptor beta chains drawn from one sample of a study of Ad26.COV2.S vaccination and SARS-CoV-2 variants. This table comes from immunoSEQ multiplex PCR, and its TCRdb copy is limited to in-frame clones, with some not included. The sample lists around 420,000 clones, 70% to 90% seen once, with about 3.5% in the top ten. The material sequenced was peripheral blood, taken in a trial of Ad26.COV2.S vaccine versus placebo. These TCRs come from a person between 18 and 59 years old who received the Ad26.COV2.S COVID-19 vaccine or a placebo. Each CDR3 is given with its conserved first and last residue. Expanded clones get a size class; other rows say once, few or many, or leave the size out.

size | V | length | CDR3
. | TRBV4-2 | 15 | CASSHNRDGDGGYTF
. | TRBV5-5 | 12 | CASSFPQGEAFF
. | TRBV18 | 19 | CASSPRVDRVRPGANVLTF
. | TRBV6-6 | 13 | CASFGASDSPLHF
. | TRBV11-2 | 14 | CASSLLRVSTEAFF
. | TRBV19 | 16 | CASSLGTVYSNQPQHF
. | TRBV7-8 | 12 | CASSLGVDEQFF
. | TRBV19 | 12 | CASSLQGNEQFF
once | TRBV28 | 17 | CASSPGTASSYNSPLHF
. | TRBV10-3 | 16 | CAISEADRGQDEKLFF
. | TRBV7-2 | 15 | CASSINLDVNYGYTF
. | TRBV4-3 | 15 | CASSQAPGTGEKLFF
. | TRBV28 | 17 | CASSPPLSGGAKNIQYF
. | TRBV28 | 12 | CASSTSTDTQYF
. | TRBV25-1 | 14 | CASSATGRGTEAFF
. | TRBV7-9 | 13 | CATTQGSYNEQFF
. | TRBV10-3 | 19 | CAISESSLAGATDTGELFF
. | TRBV2 | 15 | CASSTGQDPTYEQYF
once | TRBV9 | 11 | CASRGGYGYTF
. | TRBV9 | 14 | CASSPETGGNTIYF
. | TRBV28 | 14 | CASGTGTLYQPQHF
once | TRBV5-4 | 14 | CASSLVAGRAEQFF
. | TRBV3-1/TRBV3-2 | 14 | CASSRTSGETEAFF
. | TRBV7-9 | 15 | CASSLAWDSIYGYTF
. | TRBV4-3 | 14 | CASSRRGLTDGYTF
. | TRBV6-2/TRBV6-3 | 15 | CASSYSSSSTDTQYF
. | TRBV9 | 14 | CASSPPGLADSQYF
. | TRBV24-1 | 14 | CATSDLGQFYGYTF
. | TRBV7-8 | 16 | CASTPLLGGLTDTQYF
once | TRBV5-5 | 14 | CASRDPEVDYGYTF
. | TRBV6-5 | 12 | CASSLEGSLAFF
few | TRBV7-2 | 13 | CASSFNGPYEQYF
. | TRBV27 | 14 | CASSFGVSNQPQHF
few | TRBV19 | 15 | CASSPAGWDNSPLHF
. | TRBV7-6 | 14 | CASSLAAPYYEQYF
once | TRBV15 | 15 | CATSREGGLTDTQYF
. | TRBV6-2/TRBV6-3 | 12 | CASSYTNEKLFF
. | TRBV2 | 15 | CASSEARQELYGYTF
once | TRBV6-5 | 15 | CASSQIRQGRNIQYF
. | TRBV7-9 | 17 | CASSLVGQGSRNQPQHF
. | TRBV7-9 | 14 | CASSYAGGSYEQYF
. | TRBV15 | 17 | CATSRDSAGDSNQPQHF
. | TRBV27 | 16 | CASYEIRGTGNTEAFF
. | TRBV12-3/TRBV12-4 | 13 | CASTYVETGELFF
. | TRBV5-1 | 15 | CASSLVGGATDTQYF
. | TRBV30 | 13 | CAWSLANSYEQYF
. | TRBV4-2 | 18 | CASSQELGKGTNTGELFF
. | TRBV16 | 17 | CASSSLPVVQANTEAFF
once | TRBV27 | 15 | CASSPSRTGYNEQFF
. | TRBV2 | 13 | CASSDGTPSGYTF
. | TRBV9 | 16 | CASSVGSGSGANVLTF
. | TRBV3-1/TRBV3-2 | 17 | CASSQRRDRDSGNTIYF
. | TRBV28 | 13 | CASRLDRNQPQHF
. | TRBV19 | 16 | CASVGWAGNSYNEQFF
. | TRBV15 | 16 | CATSRGGAIFRGEQYF
. | TRBV19 | 17 | CASRGTSGGEAKNIQYF
. | TRBV19 | 11 | CASSGYYEQYF
. | TRBV7-3 | 14 | CASSPGHSTDTQYF
. | TRBV5-4 | 19 | CASSGWSWGEGFSYNEQFF
. | TRBV7-9 | 14 | CASKAGGSPDTQYF